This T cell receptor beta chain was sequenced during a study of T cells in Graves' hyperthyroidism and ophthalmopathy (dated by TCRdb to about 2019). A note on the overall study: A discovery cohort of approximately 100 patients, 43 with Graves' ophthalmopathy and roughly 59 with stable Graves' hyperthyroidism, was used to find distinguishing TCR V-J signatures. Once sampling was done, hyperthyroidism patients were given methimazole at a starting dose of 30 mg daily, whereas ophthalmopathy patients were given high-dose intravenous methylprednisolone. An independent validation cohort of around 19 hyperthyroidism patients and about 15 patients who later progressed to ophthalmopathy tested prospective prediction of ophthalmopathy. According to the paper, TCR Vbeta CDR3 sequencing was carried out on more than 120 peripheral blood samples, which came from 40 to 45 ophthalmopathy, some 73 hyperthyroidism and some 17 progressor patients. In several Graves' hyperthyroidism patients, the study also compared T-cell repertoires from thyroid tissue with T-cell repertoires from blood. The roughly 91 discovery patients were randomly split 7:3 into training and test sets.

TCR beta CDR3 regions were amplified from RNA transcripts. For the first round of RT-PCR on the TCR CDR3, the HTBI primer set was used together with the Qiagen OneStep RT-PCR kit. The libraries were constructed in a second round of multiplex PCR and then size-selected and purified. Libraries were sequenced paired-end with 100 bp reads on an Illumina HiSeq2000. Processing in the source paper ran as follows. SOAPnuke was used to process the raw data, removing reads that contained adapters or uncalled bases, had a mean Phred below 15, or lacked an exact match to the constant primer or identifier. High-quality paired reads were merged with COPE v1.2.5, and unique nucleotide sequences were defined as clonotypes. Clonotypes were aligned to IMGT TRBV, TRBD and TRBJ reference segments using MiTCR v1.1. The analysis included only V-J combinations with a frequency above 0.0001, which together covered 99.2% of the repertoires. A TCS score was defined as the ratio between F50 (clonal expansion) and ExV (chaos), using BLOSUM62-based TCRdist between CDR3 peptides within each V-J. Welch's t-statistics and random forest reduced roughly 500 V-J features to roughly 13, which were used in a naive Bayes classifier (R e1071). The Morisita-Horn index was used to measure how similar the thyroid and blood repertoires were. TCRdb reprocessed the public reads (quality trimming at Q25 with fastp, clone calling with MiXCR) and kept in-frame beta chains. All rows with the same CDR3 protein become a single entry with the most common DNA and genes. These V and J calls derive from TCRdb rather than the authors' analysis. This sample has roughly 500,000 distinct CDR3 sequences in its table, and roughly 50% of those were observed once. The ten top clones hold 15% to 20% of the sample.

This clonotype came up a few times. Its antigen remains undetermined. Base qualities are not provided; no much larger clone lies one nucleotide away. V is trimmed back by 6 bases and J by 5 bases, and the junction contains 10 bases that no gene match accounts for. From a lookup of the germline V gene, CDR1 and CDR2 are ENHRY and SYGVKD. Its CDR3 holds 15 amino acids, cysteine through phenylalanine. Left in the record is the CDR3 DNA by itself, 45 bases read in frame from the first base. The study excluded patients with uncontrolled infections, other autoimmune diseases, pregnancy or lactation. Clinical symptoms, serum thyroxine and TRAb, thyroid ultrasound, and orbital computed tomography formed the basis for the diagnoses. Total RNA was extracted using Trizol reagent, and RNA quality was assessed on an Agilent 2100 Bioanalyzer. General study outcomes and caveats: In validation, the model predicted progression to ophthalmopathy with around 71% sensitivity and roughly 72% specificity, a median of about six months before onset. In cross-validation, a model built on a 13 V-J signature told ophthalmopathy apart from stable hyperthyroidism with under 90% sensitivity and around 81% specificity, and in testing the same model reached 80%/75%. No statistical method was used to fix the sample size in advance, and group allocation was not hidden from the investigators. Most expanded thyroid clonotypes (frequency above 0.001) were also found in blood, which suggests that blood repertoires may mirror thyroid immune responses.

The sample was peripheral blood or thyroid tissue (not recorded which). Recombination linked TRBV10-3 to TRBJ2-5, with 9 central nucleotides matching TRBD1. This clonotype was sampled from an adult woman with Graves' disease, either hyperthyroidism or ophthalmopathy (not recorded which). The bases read TGTGCCATCAGGGCTGGGACAGGGATGATGGAGACCCAGTACTTC. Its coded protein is CAIRAGTGMMETQYF.